This record concerns one TCR beta chain sequence. This clonotype was observed at least ten times. No antigen is known for it. No base-level quality is on record; no much larger clone is a single base apart. Trimming at the junction amounts to 0 bases on V and 8 bases on J, and the germline ends lie 4 bases apart. CDR1 and CDR2, looked up from the germline V gene, are SQVTM and ANQGSEA. The CDR3 goes from the cysteine to the phenylalanine over 10 residues. Only CDR3 DNA remains: 30 bases, in frame from the first base. Using a constant-region primer and ProtoScript II reverse transcriptase, TCRbeta-specific cDNA was reverse-transcribed from 400 to 550 ng total RNA. TCRbeta libraries were built with three nested multiplex PCR rounds, a slightly modified ARM-PCR procedure. Multiplex TRBV1-TRBV30 forward primers and a Cbeta reverse primer were used in the first two PCR rounds, each of which was run for roughly 9 cycles. Sample barcodes and Illumina adapters were added in a final 25-cycle PCR with Deep VentR polymerase. Before sequencing, amplicons between 200 and 500 bp were purified from gel using a QIAquick gel extraction kit. The TCRbeta amplicons were sequenced with 250-bp paired-end reads on an Illumina HiSeq 2500. The study's processing was this. Quality trimming of reads was performed with Trimmomatic v0.33, and paired reads were merged with FLASH v1.2.11 so that full CDR3 sequences could be recovered. MiGEC v1.2.1b assigned V, D and J germline segments to the rearranged TCRbeta sequences. Clonotype statistics and Shannon-Wiener diversity indices were computed with VDJtools v1.0.0. To reduce sampling bias, subsequent analyses other than the diversity analysis used only the 250 most abundant clonotypes in each sample. The public sequencing data were trimmed at Q25 with fastp and processed into clonotypes with MiXCR by TCRdb, which kept only in-frame beta chains. Records with the same CDR3 protein are collapsed into one entry carrying the most frequent genes and DNA. The V and J calls and clone size come from TCRdb's table, not from the authors' own analysis. The sample table shows about 300,000 distinct CDR3 sequences, and 65% are seen once. The ten most abundant clones make up approximately 9.4% of the sample.

The sample is drawn from a study of tumor-infiltrating lymphocytes in primary liver carcinoma (dated by TCRdb to about 2017). Study-level background: Between November 2015 and March 2016, a handful of patients in China with histopathologically diagnosed primary liver carcinoma had surgical resection. The study combined TCRbeta repertoire sequencing, expression microarrays and whole-exome sequencing across five regions of each liver tumor, with adjacent normal tissue and blood. High reproducibility was observed for the technical replicate repertoires, with mean shared-clone rates near 0.89 and correlation coefficients above 0.98. The five patients, three men and two women aged 30 to 69 years, had hepatocellular carcinoma (four) or combined HCC and intrahepatic cholangiocarcinoma (one). Samples yielded roughly 3.65 to 7.5 million productive TCRbeta reads; read depth did not differ significantly between tissue types. A total of roughly 35 specimens from 5 patients, comprising some 25 tumor regions, 5 adjacent noncancerous liver tissues and 5 peripheral blood samples, were covered by TCRbeta repertoire sequencing. The five patients had tumors of stage T1-T3 N0M0, with maximum diameters ranging from about 4.2 to 10 cm.

Blood RNA was extracted from unsorted whole blood with TRIzol reagent; germline DNA came from the DNeasy Blood & Tissue kit. At the time of sampling, the patients were treatment-naive and had chronic HBV infection. Before surgery, four milliliters of peripheral blood were collected into K2EDTA tubes. The study at large found these results: Compared with blood, tumors had a significantly larger share of the repertoire taken up by the top 250 clones (p = 0.039). Pairs of tumor regions showed greater repertoire overlap (mean roughly 35%) than tumor-adjacent pairs (roughly 17%) or tumor-blood pairs (roughly 14%), which is consistent with antigen-driven expansion. Because only the TCR beta chain was sequenced and unpaired alpha chains were not captured, true repertoire diversity is likely underestimated. The study included only five patients, and the authors note findings should be validated in a larger study. Since the samples were bulk and unsorted, there was no way to compare CD4+ and CD8+ T cell repertoires.

Sequencing was done on a sample of peripheral blood. The chain was built from TRBV29-1 and TRBJ1-2, with the D segment identity uncertain. The TCR originated in a man in his forties with primary liver carcinoma and hepatitis B virus infection. The nucleotides read TGCAGCGTTGAAGACAGCGGCTACACCTTC. It encodes CSVEDSGYTF.